This T cell receptor (beta chain) emerged from a study of response to subunit inactivated influenza vaccine. TCRdb re-derived calls from the RT-PCR reads in MiXCR, one entry per CDR3 protein. The sample has roughly 670,000 distinct CDR3 sequences, around 15% seen once. This clonotype was detected only a few times. The germline gives CDR1 DFQATT, CDR2 SNEGSKA (reference sequence). The length of the CDR3 is 12 residues. J was trimmed by 7 bases and V by 6 bases; bases with no gene match: 6. The source is a man aged 50 or older who received an inactivated influenza vaccine. Source: PBMCs from blood, taken roughly 2 weeks before vaccination. The rearrangement uses TRBV20-1 and TRBJ1-2, with 9 bases that match TRBD1. CDR3: CSAPQGAGGYTF. Here the CDR3 DNA reads TGCAGTGCCCCACAGGGGGCGGGTGGCTACACCTTC.